This TCR beta chain appears in the sequencing data of a study of blood T cell repertoires in COVID-19. Repertoires were generated with immunoSEQ multiplex PCR, while TCRdb's copy carries only in-frame clones and drops some. Of around 140,000 clones in the sample, over 75% were seen once. The V end lost 0 bases, the J end lost 4 bases, and 13 bases lay between the germline ends. This CDR3 is built from 16 residues. Germline lookup yields CDR1 LGHNA and CDR2 YSLEER. In terms of age and location, participants ranged from roughly 18 to 90 years and lived in around 22 US areas. Grouping used clinical history reported by participants in a survey and questionnaire. This clone appeared a few times.

The chain couples TRBV4-3 to TRBJ1-5; D is unresolved. This TCR was recovered from a man over 45 in a cohort exposed to, infected with or recovered from COVID-19 (not recorded which). Input material: PBMCs or T cells enriched from blood (not recorded which). For the CDR3, the DNA is TGCGCCAGCAGCCAAGATTATGCGCTGAAAAATCAGCCCCAGCATTTT. The encoded protein is CASSQDYALKNQPQHF.